This T cell receptor beta chain was recovered during a study of shared clonotypes between healthy human individuals. The protocol was immunoSEQ multiplex PCR, while the TCRdb copy is restricted to in-frame clones and leaves out a portion. Seen here are around 700,000 clones, 74% observed once, and the top ten hold roughly 1.7%. The receptor was isolated from a woman in her thirties in good health. The sequenced material came from memory CD4+ T cells sorted from blood. As to subset: CD45RA-negative fraction.

CDR3: CSVKKTGTSGPNEQFF. DNA for the CDR3: TGCAGCGTTAAAAAAACCGGGACTAGCGGGCCTAATGAGCAGTTCTTC. The V and J genes are TRBV29-1 and TRBJ2-1; 12 bases align to TRBD2. Trimming removed 5 bases from V and 7 bases from J; junction bases left unmatched: 12. The CDR3 runs 16 residues. Germline loops: CDR1 SQVTM, CDR2 ANQGSEA.